The entry below describes one TCR beta chain. What it recognizes is unknown. CDR3 length: 15 residues. Trimming left V 2 bases short and J 4 bases short, with 11 bases between. Germline CDR1 LNHDA, CDR2 SQIVND (reference sequence). This entry is derived from a study of T cell responses to AZD1222 COVID-19 vaccine. Study-wide results and caveats: When two AZD1222 doses had been given, Spike-specific TCR breadth and depth rose. As reported, nearly half of all spike-specific TCRs target variant regions that are unmutated.

The method was immunoSEQ multiplex PCR; TCRdb's version includes in-frame clones alone and lacks a portion of them. Of some 150,000 clones listed, about nine tenths were seen once; the top ten hold roughly 5%. The V and J genes are TRBV19 and TRBJ2-2, with D perhaps TRBD1 or TRBD2 (5 bases each). The sequence was obtained from an adult in good health. The material was peripheral blood, obtained on day 0 of MenACWY control vaccination. The CDR3 here is CASSIRRAGTGELFF. The CDR3 DNA follows: TGTGCCAGTAGTATACGCAGGGCGGGCACCGGGGAGCTGTTTTTT.